The T cell receptor (beta chain) under discussion was sequenced for a study of patients and donors after allogeneic stem cell transplantation. V dropped 4 bases and J dropped 2 bases, with 15 bases sitting between them. Germline lookup yields CDR1 SGHKS and CDR2 YYEKEE (reference sequence). The CDR3 spans 15 residues. TCRdb called the RT-PCR reads again in MiXCR, with one record for every CDR3 protein. The profile shows 400,000 to 450,000 distinct CDR3 sequences, around 15% of them singletons. This clonotype was picked up a small number of times. The material sequenced was blood, either unsorted or a sorted T cell fraction (not recorded which). The chain couples TRBV5-5 to TRBJ1-2, with D unclear. This clonotype originated in a human donor who was either an allogeneic HSCT recipient or a stem cell or donor lymphocyte infusion donor (not recorded which). It is not recorded whose cells these are; they may come from a transplant donor. CDR3 region: CASSDTHWGNYGYTF. The CDR3 DNA sequence: TGTGCCAGCAGCGATACACATTGGGGAAACTATGGCTACACCTTC.